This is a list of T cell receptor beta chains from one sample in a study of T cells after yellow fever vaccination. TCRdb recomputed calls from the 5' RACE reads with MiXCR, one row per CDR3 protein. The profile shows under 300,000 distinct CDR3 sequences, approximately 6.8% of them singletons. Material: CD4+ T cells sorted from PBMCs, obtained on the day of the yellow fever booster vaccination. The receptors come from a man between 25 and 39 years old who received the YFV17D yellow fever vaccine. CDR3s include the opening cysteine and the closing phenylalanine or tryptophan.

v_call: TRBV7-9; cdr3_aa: CASSASLDHGLFF
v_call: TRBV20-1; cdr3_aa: CSAEGGRVGNIQYF
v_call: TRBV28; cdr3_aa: CASKSRGIPSREQYF
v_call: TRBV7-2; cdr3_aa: CASSRMTASYEQYF
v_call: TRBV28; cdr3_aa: CASRTTRQERPYEQYF
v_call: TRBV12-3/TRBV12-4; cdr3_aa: CASSAGLSSATQYF
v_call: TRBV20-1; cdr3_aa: CSASPTGLAGPPHTDTQYF
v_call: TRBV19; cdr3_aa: CASRLSGGRTDTQYF
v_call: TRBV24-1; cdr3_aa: CATGGGPHQPQHF
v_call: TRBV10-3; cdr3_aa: CATTGGEETQYF
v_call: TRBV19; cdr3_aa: CASSLDREGNYGYTF
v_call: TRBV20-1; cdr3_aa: CSAEGGGGQETQYF
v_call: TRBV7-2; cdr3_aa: CASSWGTKTDTQYF
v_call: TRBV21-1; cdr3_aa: CASSKTGGHQPQHF
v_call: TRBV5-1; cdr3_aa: CASSLVDPPEAFF
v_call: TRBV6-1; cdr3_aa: CASSRIGRFMNTEAFF
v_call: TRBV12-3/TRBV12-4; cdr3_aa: CASSLDRGPSQPQHF
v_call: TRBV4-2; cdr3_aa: CASSQGTYSYEQYF
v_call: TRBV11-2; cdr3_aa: CASSYVALGGQTQYF
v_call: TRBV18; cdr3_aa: CASSQTLAARGEQFF
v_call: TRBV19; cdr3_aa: CASSIDQGSAFF
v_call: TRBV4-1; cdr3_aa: CASSQETGFGYNEQFF
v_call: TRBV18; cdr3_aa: CASSPPWASETQYF
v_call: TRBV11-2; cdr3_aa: CASSLVRFTGELFF
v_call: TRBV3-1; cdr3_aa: CATSRFGSSGSGGELFF
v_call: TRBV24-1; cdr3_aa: CASAPSGDVTDTQYF
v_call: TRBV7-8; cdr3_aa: CASSSQGLRDEQFF
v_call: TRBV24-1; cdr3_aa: CATSDSNKGGYTF
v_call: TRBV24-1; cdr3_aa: CATRAPGTSGTDTQYF
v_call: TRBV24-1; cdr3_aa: CATSETGKIQETQYF
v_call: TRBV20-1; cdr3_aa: CSARVGTNSDEQYF
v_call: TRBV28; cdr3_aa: CASSWGGSYNEQFF
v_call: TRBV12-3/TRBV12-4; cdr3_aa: CASSLADRDGQPQHF
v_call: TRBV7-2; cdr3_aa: CASSPGQVVDGYTF
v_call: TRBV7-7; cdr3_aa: CASSLDIPETQYF
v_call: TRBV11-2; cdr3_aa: CASSMIMGQGHNNEQFF
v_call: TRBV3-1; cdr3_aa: CASSPDRDSPLHF
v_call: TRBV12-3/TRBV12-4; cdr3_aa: CASSNRDRVYF
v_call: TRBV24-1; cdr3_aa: CATSDAPGQGAEGQPQHF
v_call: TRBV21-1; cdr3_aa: CARTKRDRDCNEQFF
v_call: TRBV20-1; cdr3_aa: CSARGGGGARNEQYF
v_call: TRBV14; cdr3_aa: CASSTEGLNTGELFF
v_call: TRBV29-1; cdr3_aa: CSGVTGVRNEQFF
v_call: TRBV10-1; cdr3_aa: CASSDDLQGIEQYF
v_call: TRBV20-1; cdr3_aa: CSARVGTSPFF
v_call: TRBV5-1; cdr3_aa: CASSLFGQAGETQYF